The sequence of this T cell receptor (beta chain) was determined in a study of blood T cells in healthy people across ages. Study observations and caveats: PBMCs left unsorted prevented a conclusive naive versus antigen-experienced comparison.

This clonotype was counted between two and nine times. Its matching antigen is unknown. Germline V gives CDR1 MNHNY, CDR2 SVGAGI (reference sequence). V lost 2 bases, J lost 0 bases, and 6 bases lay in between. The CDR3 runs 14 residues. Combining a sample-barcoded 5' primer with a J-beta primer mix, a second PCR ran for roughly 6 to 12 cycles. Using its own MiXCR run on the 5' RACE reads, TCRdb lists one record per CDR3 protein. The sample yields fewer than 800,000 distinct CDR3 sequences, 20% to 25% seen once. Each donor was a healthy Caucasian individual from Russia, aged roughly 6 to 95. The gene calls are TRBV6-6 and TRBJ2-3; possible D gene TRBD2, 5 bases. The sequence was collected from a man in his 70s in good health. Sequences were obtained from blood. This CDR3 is CASSYRESTDTQYF. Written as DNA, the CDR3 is TGTGCCAGCAGTTACAGGGAGAGCACAGATACGCAGTATTTT.